This T cell receptor (beta chain) was recovered during a study of Graves' ophthalmopathy and Graves' hyperthyroidism. Many counts were recorded for this clonotype. Transcripts of RNA were the source for amplifying TCR beta CDR3 regions. Scientists carried out first-round RT-PCR using HTBI primers and then a second-round multiplex PCR. A single record per CDR3 protein comes from TCRdb applying MiXCR to the multiplex PCR reads. The data hold 500,000 to 600,000 distinct CDR3 sequences, with just under 40% observed a single time. The CDR3 is 13 residues long. Trimming took 5 bases from V and 4 from J, leaving 11 bases between them. The germline gives CDR1 SGHTA, CDR2 FQGNSA.

The sample taken for sequencing was peripheral blood or thyroid tissue (not recorded which). This TCR was recovered from an adult man with Graves' hyperthyroidism. The V gene is TRBV7-2, the J gene TRBJ1-2; no reliable D call. CDR3 residues: CASSPGIGYGYTF. The CDR3 bases are TGTGCCAGCAGCCCAGGAATCGGCTATGGCTACACCTTC.